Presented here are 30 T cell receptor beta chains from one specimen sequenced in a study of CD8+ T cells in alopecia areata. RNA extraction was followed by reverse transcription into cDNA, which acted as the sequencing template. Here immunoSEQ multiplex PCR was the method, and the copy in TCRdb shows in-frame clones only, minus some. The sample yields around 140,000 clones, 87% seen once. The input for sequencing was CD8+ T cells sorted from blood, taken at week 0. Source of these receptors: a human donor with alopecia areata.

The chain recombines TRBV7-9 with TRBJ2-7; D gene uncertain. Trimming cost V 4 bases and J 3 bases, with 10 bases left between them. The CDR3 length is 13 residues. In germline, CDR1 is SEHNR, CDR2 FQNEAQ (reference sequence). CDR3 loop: CASSSVGNYEQYF. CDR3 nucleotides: TGTGCCAGCAGCTCAGTAGGCAACTACGAGCAGTACTTC. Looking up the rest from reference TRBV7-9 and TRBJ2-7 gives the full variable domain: DTGVSQNPRHKITKRGQNVTFRCDPISEHNRLYWYRQTLGQGPEFLTYFQNEAQLEKSRLLSDRFSAERPKGSFSTLEIQRTEQGDSAMYLCASSSVGNYEQYFGPGTRLTVT.

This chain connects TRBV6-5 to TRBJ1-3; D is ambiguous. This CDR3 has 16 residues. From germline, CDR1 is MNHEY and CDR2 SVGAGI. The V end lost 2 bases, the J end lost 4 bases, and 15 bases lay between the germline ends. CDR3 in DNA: TGTGCCAGCAGTTACGCAGTCCCAGCGCGGGGAAACACCATATATTTT. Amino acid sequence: CASSYAVPARGNTIYF.

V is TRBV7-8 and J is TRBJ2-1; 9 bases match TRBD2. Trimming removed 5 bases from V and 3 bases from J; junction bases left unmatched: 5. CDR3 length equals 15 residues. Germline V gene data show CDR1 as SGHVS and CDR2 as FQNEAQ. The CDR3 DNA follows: TGTGCCAGCAGCCTTAGCGGGAGTTACTACAATGAGCAGTTCTTC. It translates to CASSLSGSYYNEQFF.

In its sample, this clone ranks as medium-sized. CDR3 loop: CASSEASGTSGRRYGGEQFF. The CDR3 nucleotides are TGTGCCAGCAGTGAAGCTAGCGGGACTAGCGGGAGACGATACGGCGGTGAGCAGTTCTTC. The chain joins TRBV6-1 to TRBJ2-1; 14 nucleotides agree with TRBD2. V lost 0 bases and J lost 9; bases outside the gene matches: 16. Germline CDR1 reads MNHNS; CDR2 reads SASEGT. The length of the CDR3 is 20 residues.

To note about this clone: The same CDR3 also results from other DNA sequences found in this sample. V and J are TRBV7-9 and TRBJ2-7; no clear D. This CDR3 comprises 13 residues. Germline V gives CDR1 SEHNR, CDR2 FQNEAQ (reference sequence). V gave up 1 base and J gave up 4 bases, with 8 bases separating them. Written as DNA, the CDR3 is TGTGCCAGCAGCTTAGAGGGCAGATACGAGCAGTACTTC. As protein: CASSLEGRYEQYF.

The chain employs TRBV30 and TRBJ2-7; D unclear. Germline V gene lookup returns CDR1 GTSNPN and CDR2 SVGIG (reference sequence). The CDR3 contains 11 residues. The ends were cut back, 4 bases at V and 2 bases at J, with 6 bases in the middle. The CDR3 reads CAWTQTYEQYF. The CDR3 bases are TGTGCCTGGACTCAAACCTACGAGCAGTACTTC. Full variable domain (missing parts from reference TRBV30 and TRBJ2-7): SQTIHQWPATLVQPVGSPLSLECTVEGTSNPNLYWYRQAAGRGLQLLFYSVGIGQISSEVPQNLSASRPQDRQFILSSKKLLLSDSGFYLCAWTQTYEQYFGPGTRLTVT.

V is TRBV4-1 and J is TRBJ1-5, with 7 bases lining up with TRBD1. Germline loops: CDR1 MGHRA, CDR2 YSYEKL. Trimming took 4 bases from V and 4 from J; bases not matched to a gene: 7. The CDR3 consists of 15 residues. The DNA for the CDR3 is TGCGCCAGCAGCCCTCAGCCGGACAGGAATCAGCCCCAGCATTTT. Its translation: CASSPQPDRNQPQHF.

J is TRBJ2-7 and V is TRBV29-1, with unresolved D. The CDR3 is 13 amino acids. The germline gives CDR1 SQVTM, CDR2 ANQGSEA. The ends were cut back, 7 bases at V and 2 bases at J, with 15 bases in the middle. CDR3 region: CSAKNKQTYEQYF. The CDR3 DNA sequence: TGCAGCGCAAAGAACAAGCAAACCTACGAGCAGTACTTC.

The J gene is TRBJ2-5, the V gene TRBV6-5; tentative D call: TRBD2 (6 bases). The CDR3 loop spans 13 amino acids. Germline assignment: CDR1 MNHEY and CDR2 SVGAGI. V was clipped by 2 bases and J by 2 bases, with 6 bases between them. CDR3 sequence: CASSYREQETQYF. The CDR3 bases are TGTGCCAGCAGTTACCGGGAGCAAGAGACCCAGTACTTC.

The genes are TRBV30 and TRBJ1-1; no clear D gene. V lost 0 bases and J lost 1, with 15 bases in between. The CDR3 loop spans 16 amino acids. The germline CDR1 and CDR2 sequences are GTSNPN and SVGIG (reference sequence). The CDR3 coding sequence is TGTGCCTGGAGTGTACAGTATCGAGCTACGAACACTGAAGCTTTCTTT. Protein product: CAWSVQYRATNTEAFF. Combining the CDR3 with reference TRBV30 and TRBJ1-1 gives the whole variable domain SQTIHQWPATLVQPVGSPLSLECTVEGTSNPNLYWYRQAAGRGLQLLFYSVGIGQISSEVPQNLSASRPQDRQFILSSKKLLLSDSGFYLCAWSVQYRATNTEAFFGQGTRLTVV.

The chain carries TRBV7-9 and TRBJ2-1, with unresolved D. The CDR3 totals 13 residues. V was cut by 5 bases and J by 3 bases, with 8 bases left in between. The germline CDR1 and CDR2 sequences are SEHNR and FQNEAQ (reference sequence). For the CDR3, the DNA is TGTGCCAGCAGCGCCGACCTCTACAATGAGCAGTTCTTC. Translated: CASSADLYNEQFF. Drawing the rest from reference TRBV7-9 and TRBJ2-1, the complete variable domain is DTGVSQNPRHKITKRGQNVTFRCDPISEHNRLYWYRQTLGQGPEFLTYFQNEAQLEKSRLLSDRFSAERPKGSFSTLEIQRTEQGDSAMYLCASSADLYNEQFFGPGTRLTVL.

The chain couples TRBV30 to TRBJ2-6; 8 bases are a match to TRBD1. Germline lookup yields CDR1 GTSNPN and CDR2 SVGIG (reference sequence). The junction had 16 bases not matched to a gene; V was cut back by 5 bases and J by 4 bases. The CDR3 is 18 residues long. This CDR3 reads CAWEPPDRALSGANVLTF. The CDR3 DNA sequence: TGTGCCTGGGAGCCGCCGGACAGGGCTCTGAGCGGGGCCAACGTCCTGACTTTC.

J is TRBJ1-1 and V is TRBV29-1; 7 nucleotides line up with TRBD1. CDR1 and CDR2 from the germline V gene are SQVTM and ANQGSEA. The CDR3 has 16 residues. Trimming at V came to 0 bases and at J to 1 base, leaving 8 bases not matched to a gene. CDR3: CSVEDRGDSSNTEAFF. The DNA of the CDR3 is TGCAGCGTTGAAGATCGGGGGGACAGCTCGAACACTGAAGCTTTCTTT. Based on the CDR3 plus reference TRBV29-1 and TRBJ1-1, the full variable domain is SAVISQKPSRDICQRGTSLTIQCQVDSQVTMMFWYRQQPGQSLTLIATANQGSEATYESGFVIDKFPISRPNLTFSTLTVSNMSPEDSSIYLCSVEDRGDSSNTEAFFGQGTRLTVV.

CDR3 DNA: TGTGCCAGCAGCCAACGAGGGTTAGGCTACGAGCAGTACTTC. Translating gives CASSQRGLGYEQYF. The gene calls are TRBV14 and TRBJ2-7, with D perhaps TRBD2 (5 bases). Germline lookup yields CDR1 SGHDN and CDR2 FVKESK. Trimming took 2 bases from V and 3 from J, leaving 11 bases between them. This CDR3 has 14 amino acids.

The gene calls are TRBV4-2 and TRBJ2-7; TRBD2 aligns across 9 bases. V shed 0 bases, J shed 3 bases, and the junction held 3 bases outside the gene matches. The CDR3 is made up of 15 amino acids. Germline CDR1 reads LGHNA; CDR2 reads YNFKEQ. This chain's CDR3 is CASSQDSGGDYEQYF. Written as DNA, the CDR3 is TGTGCCAGCAGCCAAGATAGCGGGGGCGACTACGAGCAGTACTTC.

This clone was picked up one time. The CDR3 DNA reads TGTGCCAGCAGTGAAGGGGGAAGCAATCAGCCCCAGCATTTT. Protein product: CASSEGGSNQPQHF. The chain has TRBV25-1 and TRBJ1-5; weak D call: TRBD1 (5 bases). The CDR3 loop spans 14 amino acids. V was cut by 2 bases and J by 1 base, with 6 bases left in between. Germline V gene data show CDR1 as MGHDK and CDR2 as SYGVNS.

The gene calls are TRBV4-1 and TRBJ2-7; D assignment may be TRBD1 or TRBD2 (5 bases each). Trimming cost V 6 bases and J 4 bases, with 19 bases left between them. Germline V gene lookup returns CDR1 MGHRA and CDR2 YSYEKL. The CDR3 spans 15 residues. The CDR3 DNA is TGCGCCAGCAGTCGTATGGAAGGGACCGCGTACGAGCAGTACTTC. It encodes CASSRMEGTAYEQYF.

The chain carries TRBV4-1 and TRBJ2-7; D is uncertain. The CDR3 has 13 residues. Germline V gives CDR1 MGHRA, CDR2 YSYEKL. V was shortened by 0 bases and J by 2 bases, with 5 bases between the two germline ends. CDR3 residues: CASSQERAYEQYF. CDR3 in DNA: TGCGCCAGCAGCCAAGAGAGAGCCTACGAGCAGTACTTC.

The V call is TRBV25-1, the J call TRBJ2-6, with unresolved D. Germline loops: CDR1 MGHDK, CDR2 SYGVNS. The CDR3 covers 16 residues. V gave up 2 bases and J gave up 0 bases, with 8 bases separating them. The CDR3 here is CASSESSGSGANVLTF. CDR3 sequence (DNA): TGTGCCAGCAGTGAAAGTTCCGGCTCTGGGGCCAACGTCCTGACTTTC.

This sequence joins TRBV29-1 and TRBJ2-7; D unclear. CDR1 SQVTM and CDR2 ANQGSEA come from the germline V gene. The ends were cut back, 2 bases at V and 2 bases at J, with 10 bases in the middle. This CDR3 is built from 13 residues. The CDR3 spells CSVESPATYEQYF. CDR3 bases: TGCAGCGTTGAATCCCCCGCTACCTACGAGCAGTACTTC.

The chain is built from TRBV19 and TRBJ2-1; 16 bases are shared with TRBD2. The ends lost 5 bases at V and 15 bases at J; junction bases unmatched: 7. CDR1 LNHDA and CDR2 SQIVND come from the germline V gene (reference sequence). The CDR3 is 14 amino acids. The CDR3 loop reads CASSPGTSGRGRFF. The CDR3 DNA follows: TGTGCCAGTAGTCCCGGGACTAGCGGGAGGGGACGGTTCTTC.

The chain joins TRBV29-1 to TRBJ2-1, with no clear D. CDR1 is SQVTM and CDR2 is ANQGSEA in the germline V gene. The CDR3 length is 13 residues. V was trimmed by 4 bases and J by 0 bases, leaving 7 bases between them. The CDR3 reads CSVVSSSYNEQFF. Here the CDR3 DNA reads TGCAGCGTTGTATCGAGCTCCTACAATGAGCAGTTCTTC.

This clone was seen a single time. The CDR3 region is CASSVERGAYNEQFF. CDR3 nucleotides: TGTGCCAGCAGCGTTGAGCGGGGGGCCTACAATGAGCAGTTCTTC. V usage is TRBV9 and J usage is TRBJ2-1; 9 bases match TRBD2. This CDR3 region has 15 residues. The germline V gene has CDR1 SGDLS and CDR2 YYNGEE. Trimming took 2 bases from V and 2 from J; bases not matched to a gene: 2.

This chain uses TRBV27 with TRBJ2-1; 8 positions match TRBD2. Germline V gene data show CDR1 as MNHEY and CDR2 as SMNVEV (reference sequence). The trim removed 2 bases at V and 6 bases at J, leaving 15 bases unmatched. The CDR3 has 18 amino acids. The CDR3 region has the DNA TGTGCCAGCAGTTTAACGTGGGTAGGGACTAGTCCGGGCAATGAGCAGTTCTTC. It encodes CASSLTWVGTSPGNEQFF.

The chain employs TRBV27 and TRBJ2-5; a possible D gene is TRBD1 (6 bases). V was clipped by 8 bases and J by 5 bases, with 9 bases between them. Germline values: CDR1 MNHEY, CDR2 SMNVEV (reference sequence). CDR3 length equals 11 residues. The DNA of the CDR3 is TGTGCCAGCTCCAGGGGCGAGACCCAGTACTTC. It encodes CASSRGETQYF.

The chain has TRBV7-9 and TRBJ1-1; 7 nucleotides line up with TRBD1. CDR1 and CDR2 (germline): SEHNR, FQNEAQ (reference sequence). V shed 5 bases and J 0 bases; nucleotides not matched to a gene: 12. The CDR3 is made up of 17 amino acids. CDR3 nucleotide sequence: TGTGCCAGCAGCCCCTTTAGGGGGCAGGAGATGAACACTGAAGCTTTCTTT. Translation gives CASSPFRGQEMNTEAFF.

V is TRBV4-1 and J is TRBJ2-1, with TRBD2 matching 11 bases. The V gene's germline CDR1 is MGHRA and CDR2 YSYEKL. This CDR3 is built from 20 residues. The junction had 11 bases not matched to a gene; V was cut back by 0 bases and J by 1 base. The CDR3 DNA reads TGCGCCAGCAGCCAAGATCATGCACTAGCGGGAGCAAGGTCCTACAATGAGCAGTTCTTC. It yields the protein CASSQDHALAGARSYNEQFF.

CDR3 nucleotides: TGCGCCAGCAGCCAAGACTACACGGTGGGGGGCTGGCACACTGAAGCTTTCTTT. It translates to CASSQDYTVGGWHTEAFF. V and J are TRBV4-1 and TRBJ1-1; tentatively, D is TRBD1 (6 bases). Trimming shortened V by 0 bases and J by 3 bases, and 20 bases separated the two germline ends. The CDR3 has 18 residues. CDR1 MGHRA and CDR2 YSYEKL come from the germline V gene.

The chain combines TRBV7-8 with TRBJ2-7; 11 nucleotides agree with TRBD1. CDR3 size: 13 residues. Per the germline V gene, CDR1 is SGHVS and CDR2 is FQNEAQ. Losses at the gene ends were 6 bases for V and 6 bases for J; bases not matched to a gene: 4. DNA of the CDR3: TGTGCCAGCAGGACCGGGACAGGGGGCGAGCAGTACTTC. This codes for CASRTGTGGEQYF.

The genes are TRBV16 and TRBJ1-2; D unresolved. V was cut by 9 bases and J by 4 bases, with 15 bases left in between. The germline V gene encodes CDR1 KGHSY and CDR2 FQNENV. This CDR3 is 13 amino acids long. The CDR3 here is CARIQRVSYGYTF. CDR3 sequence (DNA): TGTGCCAGGATCCAACGGGTGTCCTATGGCTACACCTTC.